This T cell receptor (beta chain) was identified during a study of T cells after somatic rescue of genetic block. Germline loops: CDR1 SGHDT, CDR2 YYEEEE. The CDR3 is made up of 16 amino acids. V dropped 0 bases and J dropped 5 bases, with 17 bases sitting between them. In this sample, this clone turned up once. Data came from immunoSEQ multiplex PCR; TCRdb stores just in-frame clones and leaves some out. This sample has over 95,000 clones, with 90% to 95% found just once. The sample taken for sequencing was peripheral blood mononuclear cells (PBMCs). This clonotype was obtained from a woman aged 18-35 years. The J gene is TRBJ1-2, the V gene TRBV5-6; D may be TRBD1 (5 bases). Here the CDR3 DNA reads TGTGCCAGCAGCTTGGCCGGGGCTCGGGGTGTATATGGCTACACCTTC. Amino acid sequence: CASSLAGARGVYGYTF.